This paragraph reports one TCR beta chain. Antigen: not known. CDR1 SNHLY and CDR2 FYNNEI come from the germline V gene. V shed 2 bases and J shed 0 bases, with 8 bases lying between them. This CDR3 is 16 amino acids long. The entry originates in a study of shared clonotypes between healthy human individuals. Findings and limits, study-wide: Limitation of the genetic and exposure-history diversity represented came from the few donors.

Here immunoSEQ multiplex PCR was the method, and the copy in TCRdb shows in-frame clones only, minus some. The data show a few million clones, with more than 80% seen just once and 0.39% held by the top ten. Input material: naive CD4+ T cells from PBMCs. Regarding subset: CD45RA+ positively selected. The clonotype was recovered from a young man in good health. Some clones in this sample may be carry-over from other donors' samples. J is TRBJ2-6 and V is TRBV2; no definite D call. CDR3 nucleotides: TGTGCCAGCAGTGAACGGAGCCCCTCTGGGGCCAACGTCCTGACTTTC. Amino acids: CASSERSPSGANVLTF. Full variable domain (rest looked up from reference TRBV2 and TRBJ2-6): EPEVTQTPSHQVTQMGQEVILRCVPISNHLYFYWYRQILGQKVEFLVSFYNNEISEKSEIFDDQFSVERPDGSNFTLKIRSTKLEDSAMYFCASSERSPSGANVLTFGAGSRLTVL.